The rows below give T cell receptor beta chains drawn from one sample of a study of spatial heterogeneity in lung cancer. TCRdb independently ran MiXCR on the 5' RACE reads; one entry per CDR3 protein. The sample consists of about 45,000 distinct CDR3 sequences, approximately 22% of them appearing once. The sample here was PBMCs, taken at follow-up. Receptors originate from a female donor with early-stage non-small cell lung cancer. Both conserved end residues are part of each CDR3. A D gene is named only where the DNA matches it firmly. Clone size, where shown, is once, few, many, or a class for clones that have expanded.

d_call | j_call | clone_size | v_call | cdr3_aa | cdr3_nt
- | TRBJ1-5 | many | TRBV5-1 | CASSLAPDQPQHF | TGCGCCAGCAGCTTGGCGCCGGACCAGCCCCAGCATTTT
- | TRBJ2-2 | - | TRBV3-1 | CASSPQGYNTGELFF | TGTGCCAGCAGCCCGCAGGGGTATAACACCGGGGAGCTGTTTTTT
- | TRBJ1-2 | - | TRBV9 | CASSPPPGHKEDYGYTF | TGTGCCAGCAGCCCCCCACCGGGACACAAAGAAGACTATGGCTACACCTTC
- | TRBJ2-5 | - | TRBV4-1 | CASSQASGGETQYF | TGCGCCAGCAGCCAAGCGTCCGGGGGAGAGACCCAGTACTTC
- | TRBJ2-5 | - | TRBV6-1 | CASTPRGGETQYF | TGTGCCAGCACTCCTAGGGGCGGAGAGACCCAGTACTTC
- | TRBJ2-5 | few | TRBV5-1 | CASSLYRQETQYF | TGCGCCAGCAGCTTGTATAGACAAGAGACCCAGTACTTC
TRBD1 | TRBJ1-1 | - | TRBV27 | CASSPLRDRDFGANTEAFF | TGTGCCAGCAGCCCTCTTCGGGACAGGGATTTTGGGGCGAACACTGAAGCTTTCTTT
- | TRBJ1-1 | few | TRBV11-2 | CASSLVGGGQNTEAFF | TGTGCCAGCAGCTTAGTCGGAGGCGGACAGAACACTGAAGCTTTCTTT
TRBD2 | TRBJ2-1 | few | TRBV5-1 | CASSYSGTSGSEQFF | TGCGCCAGCAGCTATAGCGGGACTAGCGGGAGTGAGCAGTTCTTC
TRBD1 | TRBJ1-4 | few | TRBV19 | CASSAGTVNEKLFF | TGTGCCAGTAGCGCCGGGACAGTTAATGAAAAACTGTTTTTT
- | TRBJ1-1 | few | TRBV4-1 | CASSQPIRLSNTEAFF | TGCGCCAGCAGCCAACCTATCAGACTATCGAACACTGAAGCTTTCTTT